This passage covers 24 T cell receptor beta chains from one sample sequenced in a study of radiotherapy plus CTLA-4 blockade in lung cancer. Sequencing used immunoSEQ multiplex PCR; TCRdb keeps in-frame clones, though not all of them. This table has about 49,000 clones, around 77% appearing once. Sequenced material: peripheral blood, taken from a patient treated with radiotherapy plus ipilimumab. These receptors came from a human donor with non-small cell lung cancer who had stable disease on radiotherapy plus ipilimumab.

The V gene is TRBV21-1, the J gene TRBJ1-1. TRBV21-1 is a pseudogene. The CDR3 sequence is 20 residues long. In nucleotides, the CDR3 is TGTGCCAGAGACTCCTTCGAAAAGGTGGGAACCGGACGGGAGAACACTGAAGCTTTCTTT. Its translation is CARDSFEKVGTGRENTEAFF.

This clone occurred a few times. The V gene is TRBV6-6, the J gene TRBJ1-1; D uncertain. CDR1 and CDR2 from the germline V gene are MNHNY and SVGAGI (reference sequence). V gave up 0 bases and J gave up 0 bases, with 5 bases separating them. The CDR3 has 14 residues. Here the CDR3 reads CASSYSFMNTEAFF. The CDR3 DNA reads as TGTGCCAGCAGTTACTCCTTCATGAACACTGAAGCTTTCTTT.

This chain links TRBV13 with TRBJ1-2, with 7 nucleotides matching TRBD1. This CDR3 has 13 residues. Germline CDR1 reads PRHDT; CDR2 reads FYEKMQ (reference sequence). Losses at the gene ends were 3 bases for V and 4 bases for J; bases not matched to a gene: 2. CDR3 region: CASSFTGAYGYTF. CDR3 sequence (DNA): TGTGCCAGCAGCTTTACAGGGGCCTATGGCTACACCTTC.

The sample holds one count of this clone. This rearrangement joins TRBV9 to TRBJ2-3, with TRBD1 as a possible D gene (6 bases). Germline V gene sequence: CDR1 SGDLS, CDR2 YYNGEE. The CDR3 totals 16 residues. The V end was cut by 0 bases, the J end by 2 bases, with 13 bases between. The CDR3 here is CASSVEGGTSTDTQYF. The CDR3 DNA is TGTGCCAGCAGCGTAGAAGGGGGAACTTCCACAGATACGCAGTATTTT.

This clone has only one observation. The chain uses TRBV10-1 and TRBJ1-1; D is unclear. Deletions cut 4 bases from V and 4 bases from J, with 7 bases between. Germline V gene data show CDR1 as WNHNN and CDR2 as SYGVQD (reference sequence). The CDR3 covers 12 residues. CDR3 sequence (DNA): TGCGCCAGCAGTGGTTTAGGCACTGAAGCTTTCTTT. This gives the protein CASSGLGTEAFF.

V is TRBV19 and J is TRBJ1-2, with no clear D. Trimming took 3 bases from V and 2 from J, leaving 13 bases between them. The V gene's germline CDR1 is LNHDA and CDR2 SQIVND (reference sequence). CDR3 size: 15 residues. The CDR3 nucleotides are TGTGCCAGTAGTATTCAAGGAACCGAGAACTATGGCTACACCTTC. Protein sequence: CASSIQGTENYGYTF.

V is TRBV2 and J is TRBJ1-2; 10 bases are shared with TRBD1. The CDR3 is 16 amino acids. The trim removed 5 bases at V and 5 bases at J, leaving 11 bases unmatched. The germline gives CDR1 SNHLY, CDR2 FYNNEI. CDR3 nucleotide sequence: TGTGCCAGCAGTTACGTAACCGGGACAGGGGCTTATGGCTACACCTTC. Protein sequence: CASSYVTGTGAYGYTF.

This chain links TRBV16 with TRBJ1-1; D is ambiguous. Deletions cut 4 bases from V and 4 bases from J, with 16 bases between. Looked up from germline, CDR1 is KGHSY and CDR2 is FQNENV. This CDR3 has 15 amino acids. The CDR3 DNA sequence: TGTGCCAGCAGCCCCACCCGCGGACCCTCCACTGAAGCTTTCTTT. This translates into CASSPTRGPSTEAFF.

The rearrangement joins TRBV6-5 to TRBJ1-1; D remains unclear. Trimming shortened V by 6 bases and J by 0 bases, and 8 bases separated the two germline ends. The germline V gene has CDR1 MNHEY and CDR2 SVGAGI. The CDR3 length is 13 residues. CDR3 DNA sequence: TGTGCCAGCAGCTCCGAAGTGAACACTGAAGCTTTCTTT. Its protein is CASSSEVNTEAFF.

The chain links TRBV2 to TRBJ2-5; D not certain. Germline V gene sequence: CDR1 SNHLY, CDR2 FYNNEI. Trimming removed 7 bases from V and 5 bases from J, with 17 bases in between. This CDR3 has 14 amino acids. This CDR3 reads CASTPLKGRETQYF. CDR3 coding DNA: TGTGCCAGCACCCCCTTGAAGGGCAGGGAGACCCAGTACTTC.

The chain couples TRBV5-1 to TRBJ1-1; 9 nucleotides align to TRBD1. V shed 2 bases, J shed 1 base, and the junction held 6 bases outside the gene matches. Per the germline V gene, CDR1 is SGHRS and CDR2 is YFSETQ. CDR3 size: 16 residues. DNA for the CDR3: TGCGCCAGCAGCTTCCTGCCGGGACAGGGGAACACTGAAGCTTTCTTT. Translating it yields CASSFLPGQGNTEAFF.

The chain couples TRBV19 to TRBJ2-2; perhaps TRBD1 as D (5 bases). CDR1 is LNHDA and CDR2 is SQIVND in the germline V gene (reference sequence). The V end lost 4 bases, the J end lost 6 bases, and 9 bases lay between the germline ends. CDR3 size: 13 residues. The CDR3 loop is CASSKTVAGELFF. The CDR3 nucleotides read TGTGCCAGTAGTAAGACAGTGGCCGGGGAGCTGTTTTTT.

This clone has only a few counts. The genes are TRBV11-3 and TRBJ2-2, with 7 bases fitting TRBD1. With V trimmed by 1 base and J by 6 bases, 5 bases remained unmatched. Germline V gene lookup returns CDR1 SGHNT and CDR2 YENEEA. The CDR3 is 15 residues long. DNA of the CDR3: TGTGCCAGCAGCTTAGGCCGGACAGGCGCCGGGGAGCTGTTTTTT. Its translation: CASSLGRTGAGELFF.

The V call is TRBV6-5, the J call TRBJ1-1, with 7 positions matching TRBD1. V shed 4 bases, J shed 0 bases, and the junction held 5 bases outside the gene matches. This CDR3 has 15 residues. CDR1 MNHEY and CDR2 SVGAGI come from the germline V gene. CDR3 residues: CASSLGQYLNTEAFF. The CDR3, as DNA: TGTGCCAGCAGTTTGGGACAGTACCTGAACACTGAAGCTTTCTTT.

A few counts support this clone. J is TRBJ1-2 and V is TRBV6-4, with a tentative D call TRBD1 (5 bases). Germline CDR1 MRHNA, CDR2 SNTAGT. The CDR3 covers 13 residues. With 5 bases removed from V and 8 bases from J, the gap between germline ends came to 15 bases. Written as DNA, the CDR3 is TGTGCCAGCAGTCGGGACGGTCTTTGGGGCTACACCTTC. Its protein product is CASSRDGLWGYTF.

The chain is built from TRBV12-5 and TRBJ1-5; 9 bases fit TRBD1. Germline CDR1 LGHNT, CDR2 FRNRAP. The CDR3 has 17 residues. V lost 9 bases to trimming and J lost 8 bases; unmatched junction nucleotides: 20. The DNA for the CDR3 is TGTGCTAGCCAAACCTGGGAAAGCACAGGGGGCCTGAAGCCCCAGCATTTT. It yields the protein CASQTWESTGGLKPQHF.

The V call is TRBV7-9, the J call TRBJ1-2, with a weak D call TRBD1 (5 bases). The CDR3 spans 15 residues. The germline gives CDR1 SEHNR, CDR2 FQNEAQ (reference sequence). V lost 1 base to trimming and J lost 4 bases, with 13 bases between them. The CDR3 coding sequence is TGTGCCAGCAGCTTAGAGGCCGGCCAGGGCTATGGCTACACCTTC. Amino acids: CASSLEAGQGYGYTF.

The V and J genes are TRBV27 and TRBJ2-2, with 9 positions matching TRBD1. J lost 5 bases, V lost 5 bases, and 3 bases had no gene match. The CDR3 extends over 14 amino acids. Per germline, CDR1 MNHEY and CDR2 SMNVEV (reference sequence). The CDR3 loop reads CASSTGGWTGELFF. DNA for the CDR3: TGTGCCAGCAGTACAGGGGGCTGGACCGGGGAGCTGTTTTTT.

The gene calls are TRBV5-6 and TRBJ1-6; D is uncertain. CDR1 and CDR2 (germline): SGHDT, YYEEEE. V shed 0 bases and J shed 10 bases, with 11 bases lying between them. The CDR3 spans 14 residues. CDR3 amino acids: CASSLVTDGSPLHF. DNA for the CDR3: TGTGCCAGCAGCTTGGTGACGGATGGGTCACCCCTCCACTTT.

This chain uses TRBV7-2 with TRBJ1-2; a weak D match, TRBD1 (5 bases). This CDR3 contains 12 residues. The germline V gene encodes CDR1 SGHTA and CDR2 FQGNSA. The V and J ends lost 2 bases and 4 bases respectively, with 5 bases between them. This chain's CDR3 is CASSLRGYGYTF. DNA for the CDR3: TGTGCCAGCAGCTTAAGGGGCTATGGCTACACCTTC.

Here the CDR3 reads CASSIVSGQLDEQFF. The CDR3 DNA sequence: TGTGCCAGTAGTATAGTGTCTGGGCAGCTAGATGAGCAGTTCTTC. V usage is TRBV19 and J usage is TRBJ2-1, with D unresolved. The CDR3 has 15 amino acids. V dropped 1 base and J dropped 8 bases, with 15 bases sitting between them. CDR1 is LNHDA, CDR2 SQIVND, per germline (reference sequence).

This clone appeared many times. This chain joins TRBV9 and TRBJ2-7, with 10 bases identical to TRBD1. Unmatched junction bases numbered 6, after V lost 0 bases and J lost 6 bases. Per the germline V gene, CDR1 is SGDLS and CDR2 is YYNGEE. The CDR3 spans 15 residues. DNA for the CDR3: TGTGCCAGCAGCGTAGGGGGACAGGGGTCGGCCGAGCAGTACTTC. Its translation: CASSVGGQGSAEQYF.

The chain joins TRBV18 to TRBJ2-1, with TRBD2 identical over 15 bases. The CDR3 spans 16 residues. The junction had 7 bases not matched to a gene; V was cut back by 5 bases and J by 8 bases. Germline assignment: CDR1 KGHSH and CDR2 LQKENI. The CDR3 sequence is CASSSRTSGGADEQFF. CDR3 bases: TGTGCCAGCTCATCGAGGACTAGCGGGGGGGCGGATGAGCAGTTCTTC.

The rearrangement uses TRBV25-1 and TRBJ2-1; 11 bases map to TRBD2. The CDR3 covers 17 residues. Germline CDR1 is MGHDK and CDR2 is SYGVNS. The J segment lost 2 bases and the V segment lost 1 base, leaving 4 bases of the junction unmatched. DNA for the CDR3: TGTGCCAGCAGTGAATTCGGTAGCGGGGGGGCCTACAATGAGCAGTTCTTC. This gives the protein CASSEFGSGGAYNEQFF.